This TCR beta chain was found in a study of T cell clonotyping in hematopoietic cell transplantation. Findings of the study overall: After transplant, recipient diversity fell while pathologically expanded clonotypes grew through day 180.

Measured with immunoSEQ multiplex PCR; TCRdb has only the in-frame clones, and not every one. The table shows roughly 5,400 clones, with approximately 85% occurring only once. As for this clone: Its specificity is not known.

Regarding time point: recipient sample about 28 days before transplant, after cytoreduction. V trimming: 0 bases; J trimming: 2 bases; junction bases outside the gene matches: 5. From germline, CDR1 is MGHRA and CDR2 YSYEKL. CDR3 length equals 17 residues. Sequencing was performed on peripheral blood mononuclear cells, taken before stem cell transplant. The chain employs TRBV4-1 and TRBJ2-3; 10 nucleotides align to TRBD2. The receptor was isolated from a man aged 60-69 years with acute myeloid leukemia. Some clones in this sample may be carry-over from other donors' samples. The CDR3 protein is CASSQEGTSGDTDTQYF. CDR3 DNA: TGCGCCAGCAGCCAAGAAGGAACTAGCGGGGACACAGATACGCAGTATTTT.